The 2 T cell receptor beta chains presented below share a single source sample, sequenced in a study of blood T cells in healthy people across ages (dated by TCRdb to between 2014 and 2017). The library was built by means of 5' RACE. The run used an Illumina HiSeq 2500. The second PCR ran for about 6 to 11 cycles and used a J-beta primer mix along with a sample-barcoded 5' primer. Using fastp at Q25 and MiXCR, TCRdb reprocessed the public reads and kept productive beta chains. All rows with the same CDR3 protein become a single entry with the most common DNA and genes. A total of 1.5 million to 2 million distinct CDR3 sequences appear in this sample, roughly 27% of them only once. 7.7% of the sample is held by the ten biggest clonotypes. Sequenced material: blood. Source of these receptors: a woman aged 25 to 39 in good health.

A remark on this clonotype: An end of the junction does not agree with germline; a read error may underlie this. V usage is TRBV29-1 and J usage is TRBJ2-5; TRBD2 matches 8 bases. Matching the DNA end better, TRBJ2-7 makes the J call doubtful. Germline CDR1 is SQVTM and CDR2 is ANQGSEA. This CDR3 has 14 residues. CDR3 DNA sequence: TGCAGCGCTGGACTAGCAATGGGCTCCTGCGAGCAGTACTTC. Its protein is CSAGLAMGSCEQYF.

V gene TRBV9 combines with J gene TRBJ2-1; 14 positions agree with TRBD2. The CDR3 has 15 amino acids. With 2 bases clipped from V and 8 bases from J, the junction kept 3 bases outside the gene matches. Germline CDR1 reads SGDLS; CDR2 reads YYNGEE. CDR3 region: CASSVTSGRADEQFF. The DNA for the CDR3 is TGTGCCAGCAGCGTGACTAGCGGGAGGGCCGATGAGCAGTTCTTC.